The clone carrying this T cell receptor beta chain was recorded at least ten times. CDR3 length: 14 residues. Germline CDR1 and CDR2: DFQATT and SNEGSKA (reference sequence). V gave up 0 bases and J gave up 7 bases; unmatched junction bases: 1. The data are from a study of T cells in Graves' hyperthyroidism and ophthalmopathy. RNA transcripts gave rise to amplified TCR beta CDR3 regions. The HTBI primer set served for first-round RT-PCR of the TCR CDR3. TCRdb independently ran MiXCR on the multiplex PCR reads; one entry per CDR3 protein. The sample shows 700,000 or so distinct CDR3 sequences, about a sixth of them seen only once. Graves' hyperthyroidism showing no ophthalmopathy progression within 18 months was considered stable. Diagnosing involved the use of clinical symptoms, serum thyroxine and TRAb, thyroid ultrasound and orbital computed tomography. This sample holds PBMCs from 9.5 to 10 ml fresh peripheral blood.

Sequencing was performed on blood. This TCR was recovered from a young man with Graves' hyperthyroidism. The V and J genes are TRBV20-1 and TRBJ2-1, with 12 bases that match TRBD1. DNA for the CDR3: TGCAGTGCTAGAGAGGGACAGGGGGCGAATGAGCAGTTCTTC. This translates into CSAREGQGANEQFF.